A single sample is the source of the 14 T cell receptor beta chains below, sequenced in a study of blood T cell repertoires in COVID-19 (dated by TCRdb to 2020 to 2022). Library construction relied on the immunoSEQ multiplex PCR assay. TCRdb re-hosts the immuneACCESS table, in-frame sequences only. Its copies lack some clones; in the studies checked, an unresolved V gene accounts for under half of them, and the cause for the rest is not known. For this sample the table gives 130,000 to 150,000 clones, of which roughly 89% were detected only once. Almost 6% of the sample is held by the ten biggest clonotypes. Source material: PBMCs or T cells enriched from blood (not recorded which). These TCRs come from a woman between 50 and 59 years old who had been exposed to COVID-19.

The chain recombines TRBV2 with TRBJ2-1; D is perhaps TRBD2 (7 bases). Deletions cut 8 bases from V and 6 bases from J, with 17 bases between. CDR1 and CDR2 (germline): SNHLY, FYNNEI. The CDR3 is made up of 14 amino acids. The CDR3 protein is CASDRGAGRNEQFF. For the CDR3, the DNA is TGTGCCAGCGACCGGGGGGCAGGTCGCAATGAGCAGTTCTTC.

For the CDR3, the DNA is TGTGCCAGCTCACCAGTCTTGCAGGGGGCAGGGGACGAGCAGTACTTC. Protein product: CASSPVLQGAGDEQYF. This sequence joins TRBV18 and TRBJ2-7; 8 bases align to TRBD1. J was trimmed by 5 bases and V by 2 bases; bases with no gene match: 11. The CDR3 spans 16 residues. Germline CDR1 KGHSH, CDR2 LQKENI. The full variable domain, its missing parts supplied by reference TRBV18 and TRBJ2-7, is NAGVMQNPRHLVRRRGQEARLRCSPMKGHSHVYWYRQLPEEGLKFMVYLQKENIIDESGMPKERFSAEFPKEGPSILRIQQVVRGDSAAYFCASSPVLQGAGDEQYFGPGTRLTVT.

The chain employs TRBV30 and TRBJ1-4; D may be TRBD1 (5 bases). CDR3 length equals 15 residues. Between the trimmed V and J ends, which lost 8 bases and 7 bases, there was a span of 23 bases. In germline, CDR1 is GTSNPN, CDR2 SVGIG (reference sequence). CDR3 coding DNA: TGTGCCGTGGACACTTCGGCGGCTTTTGGTGAAAAACTGTTTTTT. Protein: CAVDTSAAFGEKLFF.

V is TRBV7-8 and J is TRBJ1-2; 8 bases align to TRBD1. This CDR3 contains 19 residues. J was trimmed by 1 base and V by 5 bases; bases with no gene match: 18. The germline CDR1 and CDR2 sequences are SGHVS and FQNEAQ. This CDR3 is CASSPGTGGGLNHNYGYTF. DNA for the CDR3: TGTGCCAGCAGCCCAGGGACAGGTGGGGGACTAAATCATAACTATGGCTACACCTTC.

The J gene is TRBJ2-3, the V gene TRBV5-1; 7 nucleotides line up with TRBD2. The germline CDR1 and CDR2 sequences are SGHRS and YFSETQ. The CDR3 has 15 residues. The junction had 13 bases not matched to a gene; V was cut back by 6 bases and J by 6 bases. The CDR3 region is CASTGGTDFFDTQYF. The CDR3 DNA sequence: TGCGCCAGCACGGGAGGCACCGATTTTTTTGATACGCAGTATTTT.

The V call is TRBV11-1, the J call TRBJ2-7, with a weak D call TRBD2 (6 bases). The CDR3 totals 16 residues. CDR1 and CDR2 (germline): SGHAT, FQDESV (reference sequence). Trimming took off 1 base at V and 1 base at J, with 14 bases between the two ends. CDR3: CASSLGRGGSSYEQYF. CDR3 nucleotides: TGTGCCAGCAGCTTAGGTCGCGGAGGGTCGTCCTACGAGCAGTACTTC.

The count of this clone is one. The chain recombines TRBV12-3 or TRBV12-4 with TRBJ2-7; 7 bases are a match to TRBD1. This CDR3 is 13 amino acids long. With V trimmed by 7 bases and J by 5 bases, 8 bases remained unmatched. The CDR3 region is CASNHRGWDEQYF. The CDR3 DNA is TGTGCCAGCAACCACAGGGGTTGGGACGAGCAGTACTTC.

The chain couples TRBV2 to TRBJ2-2; 9 bases are a match to TRBD1. Trimming removed 6 bases from V and 4 bases from J; junction bases left unmatched: 3. From germline, CDR1 is SNHLY and CDR2 FYNNEI. The CDR3 totals 14 residues. The CDR3 nucleotides read TGTGCCAGCAGGCGACAGGGGGGCACCGGGGAGCTGTTTTTT. It yields the protein CASRRQGGTGELFF.

V usage is TRBV6-5 and J usage is TRBJ1-1; TRBD1 matches at 7 bases. The CDR3 is 16 amino acids. Germline CDR1 MNHEY, CDR2 SVGAGI. V gave up 0 bases and J gave up 5 bases; unmatched junction bases: 9. This CDR3 is CASSYSSTGSWTEAFF. CDR3 bases: TGTGCCAGCAGTTACTCGTCGACAGGGTCGTGGACTGAAGCTTTCTTT.

The chain has TRBV9 and TRBJ1-2; 7 positions match TRBD1. Germline trimming cut 1 base from V and 6 bases from J; bases unmatched to any gene: 9. Germline CDR1 is SGDLS and CDR2 is YYNGEE. This CDR3 contains 15 residues. CDR3 DNA: TGTGCCAGCAGCGTAAGCCTCCAGGGGGAAAATGGCTACACCTTC. Translated, it gives CASSVSLQGENGYTF.

The V call is TRBV15, the J call TRBJ1-3; D is possibly TRBD1 (5 bases). CDR3 length: 16 amino acids. Trimming took off 0 bases at V and 0 bases at J, with 9 bases between the two ends. Germline V CDR1 and CDR2: LNHNV, YYDKDF (reference sequence). CDR3 coding DNA: TGTGCCACCAGCAGAGATGGGGCAGCCTCTGGAAACACCATATATTTT. It is translated as CATSRDGAASGNTIYF.

CDR3 bases: TGTGCCAGCAAGAGACTAGCGGGCAATGAGCAGTTCTTC. Translated, it gives CASKRLAGNEQFF. The gene calls are TRBV6-5 and TRBJ2-1; 10 bases map to TRBD2. The germline gives CDR1 MNHEY, CDR2 SVGAGI. The CDR3 consists of 13 residues. With 7 bases clipped from V and 6 bases from J, the junction kept 3 bases outside the gene matches.

The chain recombines TRBV6-2 or TRBV6-3 with TRBJ2-7; 7 bases match TRBD1. The length of the CDR3 is 17 residues. Germline lookup yields CDR1 MNHEY and CDR2 SVGEGT. V gave up 0 bases and J gave up 5 bases; unmatched junction bases: 13. The CDR3 nucleotides are TGTGCCAGCAGTTACTCGGCGAAGACAGGGTATTCGGACGAGCAGTACTTC. Translated: CASSYSAKTGYSDEQYF.

The chain combines TRBV20-1 with TRBJ2-7, with 8 bases fitting TRBD1. This CDR3 is 11 amino acids long. V lost 6 bases and J lost 3; bases outside the gene matches: 1. CDR1 and CDR2 (germline): DFQATT, SNEGSKA (reference sequence). CDR3 residues: CSADRGYEQYF. The DNA for the CDR3 is TGCAGTGCCGACAGGGGCTACGAGCAGTACTTC.